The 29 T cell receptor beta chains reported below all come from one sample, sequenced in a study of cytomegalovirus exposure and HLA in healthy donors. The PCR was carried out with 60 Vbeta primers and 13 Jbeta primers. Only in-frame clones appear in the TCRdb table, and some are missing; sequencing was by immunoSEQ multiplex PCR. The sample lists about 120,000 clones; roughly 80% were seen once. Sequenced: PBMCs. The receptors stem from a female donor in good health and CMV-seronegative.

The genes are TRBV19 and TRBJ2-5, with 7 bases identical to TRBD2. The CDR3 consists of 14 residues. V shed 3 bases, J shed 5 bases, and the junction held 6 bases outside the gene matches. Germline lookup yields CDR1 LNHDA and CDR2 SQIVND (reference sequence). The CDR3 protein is CASSIAGVQETQYF. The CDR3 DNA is TGTGCCAGTAGTATTGCGGGGGTTCAGGAGACCCAGTACTTC.

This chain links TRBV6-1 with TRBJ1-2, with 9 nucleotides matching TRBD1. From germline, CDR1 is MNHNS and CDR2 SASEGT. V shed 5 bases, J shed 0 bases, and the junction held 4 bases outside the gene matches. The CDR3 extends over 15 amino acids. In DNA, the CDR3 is TGTGCCAGCAGTCCCACAGGGGGCCCTAACTATGGCTACACCTTC. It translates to CASSPTGGPNYGYTF.

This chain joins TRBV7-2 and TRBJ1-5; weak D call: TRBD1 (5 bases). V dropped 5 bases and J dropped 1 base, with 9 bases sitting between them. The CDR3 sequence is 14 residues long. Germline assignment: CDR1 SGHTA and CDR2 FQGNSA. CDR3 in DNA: TGTGCCAGCAGCCAGGGTAGGAGCAATCAGCCCCAGCATTTT. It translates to CASSQGRSNQPQHF.

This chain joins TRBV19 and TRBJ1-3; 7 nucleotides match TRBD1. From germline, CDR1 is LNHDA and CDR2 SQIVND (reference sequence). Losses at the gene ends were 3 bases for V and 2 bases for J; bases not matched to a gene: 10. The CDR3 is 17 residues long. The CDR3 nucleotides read TGTGCCAGTAGTATGAGAACGGACAGGATCGCTGGAAACACCATATATTTT. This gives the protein CASSMRTDRIAGNTIYF.

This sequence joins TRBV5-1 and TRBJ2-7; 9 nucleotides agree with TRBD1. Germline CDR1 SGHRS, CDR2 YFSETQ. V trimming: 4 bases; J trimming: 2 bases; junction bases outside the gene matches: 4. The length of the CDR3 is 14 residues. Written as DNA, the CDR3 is TGCGCCAGCAGCAATGACAGGGGGGCCTACGAGCAGTACTTC. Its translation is CASSNDRGAYEQYF.

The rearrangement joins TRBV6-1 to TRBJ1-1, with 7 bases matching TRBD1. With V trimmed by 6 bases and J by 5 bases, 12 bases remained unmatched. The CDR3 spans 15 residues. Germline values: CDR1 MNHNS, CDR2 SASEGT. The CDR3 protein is CASRTGSFWTTEAFF. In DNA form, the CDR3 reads TGTGCCAGCAGGACAGGGTCCTTTTGGACAACTGAAGCTTTCTTT.

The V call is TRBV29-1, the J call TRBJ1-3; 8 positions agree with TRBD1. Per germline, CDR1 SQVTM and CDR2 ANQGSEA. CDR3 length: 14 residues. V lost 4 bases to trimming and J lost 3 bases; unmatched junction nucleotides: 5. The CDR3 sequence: CSVADRVGGNTIYF. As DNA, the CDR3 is TGCAGCGTTGCGGACAGGGTCGGTGGAAACACCATATATTTT.

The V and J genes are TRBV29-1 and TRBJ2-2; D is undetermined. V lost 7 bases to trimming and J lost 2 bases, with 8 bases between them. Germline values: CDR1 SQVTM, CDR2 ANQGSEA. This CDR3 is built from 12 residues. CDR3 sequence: CSGANNTGELFF. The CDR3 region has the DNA TGCAGCGGCGCCAACAACACCGGGGAGCTGTTTTTT.

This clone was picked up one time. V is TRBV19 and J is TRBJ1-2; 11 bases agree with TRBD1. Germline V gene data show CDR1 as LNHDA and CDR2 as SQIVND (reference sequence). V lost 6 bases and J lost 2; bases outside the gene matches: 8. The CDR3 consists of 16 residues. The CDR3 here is CASRPGGQGANYGYTF. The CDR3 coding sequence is TGTGCCAGTAGACCGGGTGGACAGGGGGCGAACTATGGCTACACCTTC.

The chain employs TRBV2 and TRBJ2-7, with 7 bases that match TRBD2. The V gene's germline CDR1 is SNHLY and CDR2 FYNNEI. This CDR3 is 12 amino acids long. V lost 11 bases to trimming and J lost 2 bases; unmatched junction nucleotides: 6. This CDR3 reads CAARGGAYEQYF. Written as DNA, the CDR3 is TGTGCCGCTAGGGGAGGGGCCTACGAGCAGTACTTC.

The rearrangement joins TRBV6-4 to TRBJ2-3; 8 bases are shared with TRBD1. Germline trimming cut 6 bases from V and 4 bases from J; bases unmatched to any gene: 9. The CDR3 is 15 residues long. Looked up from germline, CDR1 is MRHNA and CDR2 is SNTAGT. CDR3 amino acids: CASSPGQGEADTQYF. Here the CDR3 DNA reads TGTGCCAGCAGCCCCGGACAGGGTGAGGCAGATACGCAGTATTTT.

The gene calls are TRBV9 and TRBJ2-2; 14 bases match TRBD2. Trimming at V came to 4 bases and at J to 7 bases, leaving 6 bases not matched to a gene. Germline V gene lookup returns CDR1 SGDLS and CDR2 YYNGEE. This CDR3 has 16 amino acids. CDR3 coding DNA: TGTGCCAGCAGCCGACTAGCGGGGGGGCTAGGCGGGGAGCTGTTTTTT. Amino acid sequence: CASSRLAGGLGGELFF.

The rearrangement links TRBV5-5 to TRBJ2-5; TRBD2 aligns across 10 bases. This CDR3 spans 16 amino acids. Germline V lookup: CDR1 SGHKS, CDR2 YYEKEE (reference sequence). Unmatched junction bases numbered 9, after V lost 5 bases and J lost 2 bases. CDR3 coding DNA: TGTGCCAGCAGTTCAACCCTAGCGGGGGTACAAGAGACCCAGTACTTC. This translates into CASSSTLAGVQETQYF.

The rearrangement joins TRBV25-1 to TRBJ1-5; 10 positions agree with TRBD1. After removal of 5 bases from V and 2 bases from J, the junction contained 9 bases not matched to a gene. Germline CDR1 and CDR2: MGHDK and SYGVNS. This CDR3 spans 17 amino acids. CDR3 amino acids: CASSPVSGTGGNQPQHF. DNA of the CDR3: TGTGCCAGCAGTCCCGTCTCCGGGACAGGGGGCAATCAGCCCCAGCATTTT.

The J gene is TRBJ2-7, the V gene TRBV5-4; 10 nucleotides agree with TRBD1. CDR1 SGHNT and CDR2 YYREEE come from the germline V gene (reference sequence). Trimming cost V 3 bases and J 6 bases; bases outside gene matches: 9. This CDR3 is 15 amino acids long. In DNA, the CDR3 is TGTGCCAGCAGCTGGGGGGACAGGGGCCTCACCGAGCAGTACTTC. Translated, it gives CASSWGDRGLTEQYF.

The CDR3 DNA is TGTGCCAGTTCGGGATCACCCTCTGGAAACACCATATATTTT. Its translation is CASSGSPSGNTIYF. The gene calls are TRBV19 and TRBJ1-3; no firm D call. V gave up 8 bases and J gave up 0 bases, with 11 bases separating them. Germline CDR1 and CDR2: LNHDA and SQIVND (reference sequence). CDR3 length: 14 residues.

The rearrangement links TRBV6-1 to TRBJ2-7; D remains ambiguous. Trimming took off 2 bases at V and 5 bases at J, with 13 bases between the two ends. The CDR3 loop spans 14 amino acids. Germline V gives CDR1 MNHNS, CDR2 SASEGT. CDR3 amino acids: CASSERLDAHEQYF. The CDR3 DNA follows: TGTGCCAGCAGTGAACGGCTAGACGCCCACGAGCAGTACTTC.

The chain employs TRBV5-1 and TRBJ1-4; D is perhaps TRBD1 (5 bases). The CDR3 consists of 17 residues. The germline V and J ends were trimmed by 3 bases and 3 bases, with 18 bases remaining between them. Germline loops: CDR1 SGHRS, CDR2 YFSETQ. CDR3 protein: CASSWGTSSRANEKLFF. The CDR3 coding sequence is TGCGCCAGCAGCTGGGGCACGTCCTCCCGGGCTAATGAAAAACTGTTTTTT.

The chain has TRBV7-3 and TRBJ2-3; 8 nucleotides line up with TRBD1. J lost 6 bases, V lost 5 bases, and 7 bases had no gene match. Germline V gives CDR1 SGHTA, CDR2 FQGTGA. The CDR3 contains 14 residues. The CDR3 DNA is TGTGCCAGCAGCGTGACAGGGGTGGGGGATACGCAGTATTTT. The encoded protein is CASSVTGVGDTQYF. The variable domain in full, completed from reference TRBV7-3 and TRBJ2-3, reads GAGVSQTPSNKVTEKGKYVELRCDPISGHTALYWYRQSLGQGPEFLIYFQGTGAADDSGLPNDRFFAVRPEGSVSTLKIQRTERGDSAVYLCASSVTGVGDTQYFGPGTRLTVL.

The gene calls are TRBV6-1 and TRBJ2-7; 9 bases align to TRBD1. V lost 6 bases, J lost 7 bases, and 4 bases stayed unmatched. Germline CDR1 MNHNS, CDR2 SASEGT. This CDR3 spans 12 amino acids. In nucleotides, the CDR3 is TGTGCCAGCAGATTTGGACAGGGGGAGCAGTACTTC. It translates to CASRFGQGEQYF.

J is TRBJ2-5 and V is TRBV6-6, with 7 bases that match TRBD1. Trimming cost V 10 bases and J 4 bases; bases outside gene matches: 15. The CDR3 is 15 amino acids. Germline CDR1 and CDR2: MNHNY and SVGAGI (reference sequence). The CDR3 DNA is TGTGCCACCCTAAGGACAGGAAGGTTCCGAGAGACCCAGTACTTC. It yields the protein CATLRTGRFRETQYF.

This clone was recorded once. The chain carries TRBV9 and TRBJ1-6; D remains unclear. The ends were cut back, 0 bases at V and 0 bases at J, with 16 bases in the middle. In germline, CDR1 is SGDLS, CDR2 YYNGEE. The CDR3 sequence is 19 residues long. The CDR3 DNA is TGTGCCAGCAGCGTAGGCCCCGGTGTTCATTACTCCTATAATTCACCCCTCCACTTT. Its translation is CASSVGPGVHYSYNSPLHF.

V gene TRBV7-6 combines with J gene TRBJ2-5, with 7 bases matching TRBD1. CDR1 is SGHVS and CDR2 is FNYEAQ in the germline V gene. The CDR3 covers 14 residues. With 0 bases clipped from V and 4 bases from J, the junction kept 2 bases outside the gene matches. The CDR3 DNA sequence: TGTGCCAGCAGCTTAGCGACAGGGCCAGAGACCCAGTACTTC. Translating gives CASSLATGPETQYF.

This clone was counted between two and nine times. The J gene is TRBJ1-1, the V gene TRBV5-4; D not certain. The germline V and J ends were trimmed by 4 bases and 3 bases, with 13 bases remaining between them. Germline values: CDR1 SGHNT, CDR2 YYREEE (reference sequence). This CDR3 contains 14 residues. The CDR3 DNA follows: TGTGCCAGCAGCCCGGAGGATTTGGACACTGAAGCTTTCTTT. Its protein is CASSPEDLDTEAFF.

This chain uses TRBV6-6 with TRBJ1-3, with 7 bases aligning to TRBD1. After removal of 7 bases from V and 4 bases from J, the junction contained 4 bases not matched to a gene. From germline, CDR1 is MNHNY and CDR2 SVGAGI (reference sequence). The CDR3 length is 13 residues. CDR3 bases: TGTGCCAGCATGGACAGGTTCGGAAACACCATATATTTT. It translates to CASMDRFGNTIYF.

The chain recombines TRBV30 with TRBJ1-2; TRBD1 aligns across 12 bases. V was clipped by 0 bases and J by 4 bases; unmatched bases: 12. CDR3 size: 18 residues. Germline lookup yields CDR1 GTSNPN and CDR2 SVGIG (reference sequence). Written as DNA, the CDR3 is TGTGCCTGGAGTGTATCGGGACAGGGGGCGGGGGAATTCTATGGCTACACCTTC. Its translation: CAWSVSGQGAGEFYGYTF.

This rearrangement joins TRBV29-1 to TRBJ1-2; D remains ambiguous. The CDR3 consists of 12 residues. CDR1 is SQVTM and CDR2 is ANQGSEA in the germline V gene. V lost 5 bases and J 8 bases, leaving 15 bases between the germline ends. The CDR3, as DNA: TGCAGCGTTTCTTCTGTTAGTGTGGGCTACACCTTC. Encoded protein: CSVSSVSVGYTF.

CDR3 bases: TGTGCCAGCTCACCCCTCCCAGGTTCCACAGATACGCAGTATTTT. Its translation is CASSPLPGSTDTQYF. This chain uses TRBV18 with TRBJ2-3, with unresolved D. The ends were cut back, 3 bases at V and 2 bases at J, with 12 bases in the middle. The CDR3 has 15 residues. CDR1 is KGHSH, CDR2 LQKENI, per germline.

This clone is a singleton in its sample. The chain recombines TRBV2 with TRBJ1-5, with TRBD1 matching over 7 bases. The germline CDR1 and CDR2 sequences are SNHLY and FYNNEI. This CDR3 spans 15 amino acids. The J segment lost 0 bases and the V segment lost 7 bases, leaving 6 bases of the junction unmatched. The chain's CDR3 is CASTLDRVSNQPQHF. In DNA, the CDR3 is TGTGCCAGCACCTTAGACAGGGTTAGCAATCAGCCCCAGCATTTT.